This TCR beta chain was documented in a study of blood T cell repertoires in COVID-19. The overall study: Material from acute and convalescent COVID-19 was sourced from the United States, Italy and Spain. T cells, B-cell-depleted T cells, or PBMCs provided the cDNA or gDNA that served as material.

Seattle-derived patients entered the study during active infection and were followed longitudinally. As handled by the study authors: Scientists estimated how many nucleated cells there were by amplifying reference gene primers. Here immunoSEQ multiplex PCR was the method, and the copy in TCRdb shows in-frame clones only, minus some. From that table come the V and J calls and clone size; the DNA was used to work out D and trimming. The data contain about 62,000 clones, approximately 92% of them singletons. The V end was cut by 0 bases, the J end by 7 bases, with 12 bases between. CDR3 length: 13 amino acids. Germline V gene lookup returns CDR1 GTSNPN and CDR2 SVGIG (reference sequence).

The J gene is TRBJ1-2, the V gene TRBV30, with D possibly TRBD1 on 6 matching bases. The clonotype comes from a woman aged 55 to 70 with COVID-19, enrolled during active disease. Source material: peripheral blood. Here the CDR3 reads CAWSVAGVGGYTF. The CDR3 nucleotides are TGTGCCTGGAGTGTGGCAGGGGTAGGTGGCTACACCTTC.